The T cell receptor (beta chain) under discussion was sequenced for a study of CD8+ T cells in alopecia areata. Overall study context: Twice a day, 5 to 10 mg of oral tofacitinib was administered to treated patients.

Trimming took 5 bases from V and 0 from J, leaving 8 bases between them. Germline CDR1 and CDR2: SQVTM and ANQGSEA. This CDR3 is 14 amino acids long. Extraction of RNA preceded its reverse transcription into cDNA, which served as the sequencing template. Libraries were prepared by immunoSEQ multiplex PCR; TCRdb keeps only in-frame clonotypes and omits some of them. The table records about 150,000 clones, roughly three fifths of them present only once. There are a few counts of this clone. The V and J genes are TRBV29-1 and TRBJ2-6; D may match TRBD1 or TRBD2 (6 bases each). Sequencing was performed on CD4+ T cells sorted from blood, taken at week 0. The origin of this receptor is a human donor with alopecia areata. The CDR3 DNA follows: TGCAGCGTTAAGGGGGGCTCTGGGGCCAACGTCCTGACTTTC. This gives the protein CSVKGGSGANVLTF.